This TCR beta chain was captured by sequencing in a study of T cell responses to AZD1222 COVID-19 vaccine. Study-wide context: Doses given second, at about 4 or about 12 weeks, were pooled.

A remark on this clone: The antigen is unknown.

General study results and limits: White British donors predominated, females outnumbered males, and clonal diversity was possibly underestimated.

Germline V gene lookup returns CDR1 MNHEY and CDR2 SMNVEV (reference sequence). The ends lost 4 bases at V and 14 bases at J; junction bases unmatched: 8. The CDR3 is 12 residues long. Profiled with immunoSEQ multiplex PCR; TCRdb holds only in-frame clones, not every one. The sample lists about 140,000 clones, 92% occurring once. The input for sequencing was peripheral blood, taken on day 0 of AZD1222 vaccination. This receptor was taken from an adult in good health. The genes are TRBV27 and TRBJ2-1, with 7 bases matching TRBD2. The CDR3 is CASSWTGTKEFF. DNA of the CDR3: TGTGCCAGCAGTTGGACCGGGACTAAGGAGTTCTTC.